The following is a T cell receptor beta chain sequence with its context. Its antigen remains undetermined. The CDR3 extends 3 residues past the end of the read, so its final part is completed from the germline J gene. For TCRbeta CDR3 sequencing, genomic DNA from the sorted cells was extracted using the QIAGEN DNeasy Blood and Tissue Kit. High-throughput TCRbeta CDR3 sequencing, which included PCR amplification with bias correction and internal controls, was done commercially through immunoSEQ. The original pipeline was this. Unique productive TCRbeta sequences were defined by CDR3 nucleotide sequence where primers matched, and otherwise by CDR3 amino acid sequence together with Vbeta and Jbeta genes. Sorting error was corrected by removing sequences shared between sorted populations at a frequency ratio of 2:1 or less, and the remaining shared sequences were assigned to the higher population. Donor-reactive sequences were defined as at least 5-fold expanded in CFSE-low cells versus unstimulated cells, with frequency of at least 0.01% in CFSE-low cells. Jensen-Shannon divergence calculated on the top 100 TCRbeta sequences ranked by frequency was used to measure repertoire divergence. When a sample had multiple sequencing runs, each run was corrected for sorting error separately and the runs were then pooled. TCRdb holds this immuneACCESS table with in-frame rearrangements only. Some clones are missing; in checked studies, unresolved V genes explain under half, and the rest has no known cause. The V and J calls and the clone size are those of that table, but D and trimming were determined from the DNA. This sample's clone table shows tens of thousands of clones. The top ten clonotypes cover under 2% of the sample.

The transplants used related donors with nonmyeloablative bone marrow transplantation, and mixed chimerism in the human trials was transient. Thawed PBMCs were FACS-sorted into unstimulated Tregs (CD4+CD25+CD127-), CD4+ non-Tregs (CD4+CD25-), CD4 cells and CD8 cells. The patients were a few recipients of combined kidney and bone marrow transplants from the ITN036ST trial, and samples were available only from these trial subjects. Healthy control blood was processed to PBMCs with a Ficoll density gradient and then cryopreserved, whereas patient PBMCs were collected both before and after transplant. This sample was taken from a study of Tregs in tolerant kidney transplant recipients (dated by TCRdb to about 2019). Regarding the study in general: The study applied TCRbeta sequencing to find donor-specific regulatory T cells before combined kidney and bone marrow transplantation and then followed those same cells after transplant. Points the paper makes about the study in general: Because the study included only a small number of patients, the results must be confirmed in larger populations and under other immunosuppression protocols. Donor-specific Treg expansion exceeded global Treg expansion in tolerant patients, suggesting antigen-driven rather than nonspecific expansion. Biological reproducibility was not directly assessed, although technical replication error appeared to be minimal. For some patients the PCR primers changed over time, which made it impossible to compare the samples from those patients at the nucleotide level. Expanding Tregs with activated donor B cells appeared to identify the most biologically relevant and donor-specific TCRbeta repertoire.

The CDR3 spans 16 residues, from the cysteine through the phenylalanine. The DNA has 39 bases, all within the CDR3, and is read from base 1. Sequences ENHRY (CDR1) and SYGVKD (CDR2) are obtained from the germline V gene. Relative to germline, V is 4 bases shorter and J is 2 bases shorter, with 14 bases between their ends. This TCR was sampled from a human patient who received a combined kidney and bone marrow transplant. Some T cells may derive from the graft donor when a transplant has been performed. Source: CD4+ T cells from blood (PBMCs), taken 24 months after the transplant. Here the chain combines TRBV10-3 and TRBJ2-2, with a tentative D gene TRBD2 over 6 matching bases. The sequenced part of the CDR3 DNA is TGTGCCATCAGTGGGGCCGGGGGACGCAACACCGGGGAG. This codes for CAISGAGGRNTGE. The complete CDR3 protein is CAISGAGGRNTGELFF.